The clone carrying this T cell receptor (beta chain) was found once. The data were produced by immunoSEQ multiplex PCR, yet TCRdb's version contains in-frame clones alone and is incomplete. The table has hundreds of thousands of clones, 70% to 90% seen once. This entry belongs to a study of blood T cell repertoires in COVID-19. The CDR3 runs 16 residues. Germline CDR1 is MNHEY and CDR2 is SVGEGT. Trimming cost V 2 bases and J 2 bases; bases outside gene matches: 5. The receptor's source is a woman aged 45-65 years who had recovered from COVID-19. Sequencing was done on a sample of peripheral blood. The rearrangement uses TRBV6-2 or TRBV6-3 and TRBJ2-2, with 7 bases that match TRBD2. The CDR3 is CASSYGLAENTGELFF. The CDR3 nucleotides read TGTGCCAGCAGTTACGGTCTAGCGGAAAACACCGGGGAGCTGTTTTTT.